This is a list of T cell receptor beta chains from one sample in a study of OX40 agonist ivuxolimab in advanced cancers. Assay: immunoSEQ multiplex PCR; the TCRdb copy retains only in-frame clones and omits some. The sample carries about 80,000 clones, 80% to 90% recorded once. The sequencing used CD4+ or CD8+ T cells sorted from blood, collected in a trial of the OX40 agonist ivuxolimab. The receptors come from an adult with an advanced solid tumor such as melanoma, head and neck, liver or kidney cancer. Each CDR3 is given with its conserved first and last residue. D genes are given only for firm matches. A row's size may be missing; if present it is once, few, many or a size class.

size	V	D	J	CDR3	DNA
once	TRBV18	.	TRBJ2-5	CASSPNWQVETQYF	TGTGCCAGCTCACCAAACTGGCAGGTAGAGACCCAGTACTTC
once	TRBV6-5	.	TRBJ2-2	CASSPGTGELFF	TGTGCCAGCAGCCCTGGGACAGGGGAGCTGTTTTTT
few	TRBV20-1	.	TRBJ2-1	CSARAGDEQFF	TGCAGTGCTAGAGCAGGAGATGAGCAGTTCTTC
.	TRBV5-4	.	TRBJ2-7	CASSSGSSYEQYF	TGTGCCAGCAGCTCGGGGAGTAGTTACGAGCAGTACTTC
.	TRBV5-1	TRBD2	TRBJ2-1	CASAGGLASGLSYNEQFF	TGCGCCAGCGCGGGGGGACTAGCGTCTGGACTCTCCTACAATGAGCAGTTCTTC
once	TRBV7-6	.	TRBJ2-7	CASSYAEYYEQYF	TGTGCCAGCAGCTATGCAGAGTACTACGAGCAGTACTTC
once	TRBV5-1	TRBD1	TRBJ2-7	CASSFRALTGADEQYF	TGCGCCAGCAGCTTTCGAGCCCTAACAGGGGCGGACGAGCAGTACTTC
.	TRBV29-1	.	TRBJ2-5	CSVSGLRETQYF	TGCAGCGTCAGCGGCCTCCGGGAGACCCAGTACTTC
.	TRBV6-1	.	TRBJ2-7	CASSEARSSYEQYF	TGTGCCAGCAGTGAAGCCAGGAGCTCCTACGAGCAGTACTTC
.	TRBV9	TRBD1	TRBJ1-1	CASSVGTGTGNTEAFF	TGTGCCAGCAGCGTTGGGACGGGGACAGGGAACACTGAAGCTTTCTTT
.	TRBV6-1	.	TRBJ2-4	CASSEGPKNIQYF	TGTGCCAGCAGTGAGGGACCCAAAAACATTCAGTACTTC
once	TRBV5-1	.	TRBJ2-1	CASSLWLGTYNEQFF	TGCGCCAGCAGCTTGTGGCTCGGGACTTACAATGAGCAGTTCTTC
.	TRBV6-6	.	TRBJ2-7	CASSYSMSGLDEQYF	TGTGCCAGCAGTTACTCGATGTCCGGGTTGGACGAGCAGTACTTC
.	TRBV11-3	.	TRBJ2-1	CASSPGPYNEQFF	TGTGCCAGCAGCCCCGGACCGTACAATGAGCAGTTCTTC
.	TRBV5-1	.	TRBJ1-1	CASSLQGNPNTEAFF	TGCGCCAGCAGCTTGCAGGGGAATCCCAACACTGAAGCTTTCTTT
.	TRBV19	TRBD2	TRBJ2-2	CASRSTSGGAPGELFF	TGTGCCAGTAGATCGACTAGCGGGGGGGCCCCCGGGGAGCTGTTTTTT
.	TRBV7-9	.	TRBJ2-3	CASSPRGGDTQYF	TGTGCCAGCAGCCCGCGTGGGGGAGATACGCAGTATTTT
.	TRBV4-1	.	TRBJ1-5	CASSQLQDQPQHF	TGCGCCAGCAGCCAGTTGCAGGATCAGCCCCAGCATTTT
once	TRBV6-1	.	TRBJ1-6	CASASPLHF	TGTGCCAGCGCTTCACCCCTCCACTTT
.	TRBV20-1	.	TRBJ1-2	CSAPGPTF	TGCAGTGCTCCCGGTCCCACCTTC
.	TRBV2	.	TRBJ2-3	CASKRGNSADTQYF	TGTGCCAGCAAGAGGGGGAACTCGGCAGATACGCAGTATTTT
.	TRBV27	.	TRBJ1-1	CASSLSPDRNTEAFF	TGTGCCAGCAGTTTATCGCCTGACAGGAACACTGAAGCTTTCTTT
once	TRBV19	.	TRBJ1-5	CASSIRGAFPQPQHF	TGTGCCAGTAGTATCCGGGGTGCGTTTCCGCAGCCCCAGCATTTT
.	TRBV7-8	.	TRBJ1-1	CASSLGDGALNTEAFF	TGTGCCAGCAGCTTAGGCGATGGGGCCCTGAACACTGAAGCTTTCTTT
.	TRBV30	.	TRBJ2-1	CAWSVGTGNNEQFF	TGTGCCTGGAGTGTTGGGACTGGCAACAATGAGCAGTTCTTC
.	TRBV6-9	.	TRBJ2-7	CASSYSSGRGIEQYF	TGTGCCAGCAGTTACTCTTCGGGGAGGGGGATTGAGCAGTACTTC
.	TRBV7-9	.	TRBJ1-2	CASSFAGAGFGYGYTF	TGTGCCAGCAGCTTTGCTGGTGCTGGGTTCGGCTATGGCTACACCTTC
.	TRBV5-1	TRBD1	TRBJ2-5	CASSLGTGNIRETQYF	TGCGCCAGCAGCTTAGGGACAGGGAATATACGAGAGACCCAGTACTTC
.	TRBV7-2	.	TRBJ2-7	CASSAVGSYEQYF	TGTGCCAGCAGCGCAGTGGGGTCCTACGAGCAGTACTTC
.	TRBV5-1	.	TRBJ1-1	CASSYEGGPNTEAFF	TGCGCCAGCAGCTACGAGGGGGGGCCGAACACTGAAGCTTTCTTT
.	TRBV9	.	TRBJ1-2	CASSPHGEDGYTF	TGTGCCAGCAGCCCCCACGGAGAGGATGGCTACACCTTC
.	TRBV12-5	.	TRBJ1-5	CASGSNKDQPQHF	TGTGCTAGTGGTTCGAACAAAGATCAGCCCCAGCATTTT
.	TRBV5-6	TRBD2	TRBJ2-5	CASSLGLAVETQYF	TGTGCCAGCAGCTTGGGACTAGCGGTAGAGACCCAGTACTTC
.	TRBV7-2	TRBD1	TRBJ1-6	CASSLGSQGSSYNSPLHF	TGTGCCAGCAGCTTAGGGTCACAGGGGAGCTCCTATAATTCACCCCTCCACTTT
.	TRBV21-1	.	TRBJ1-2	CASSAKCPGYTF	TGTGCCAGCAGCGCTAAGTGCCCTGGCTACACCTTC
few	TRBV7-8	TRBD1	TRBJ1-5	CASSLARKGGRQPQHF	TGTGCCAGCAGCTTAGCGCGGAAAGGGGGCCGACAGCCCCAGCATTTT
.	TRBV7-9	TRBD2	TRBJ2-7	CASSLGTSNHEQYF	TGTGCCAGCAGCTTGGGGACTAGTAACCACGAGCAGTACTTC
.	TRBV10-3	.	TRBJ1-2	CAISTDSYGYTF	TGTGCCATCAGTACCGACAGCTATGGCTACACCTTC
.	TRBV10-3	TRBD1	TRBJ2-3	CAISQDRGSTDTQYF	TGTGCCATCAGCCAGGACAGGGGGTCCACAGATACGCAGTATTTT
.	TRBV5-4	TRBD2	TRBJ2-1	CASSPLAGGRDEQFF	TGTGCCAGCAGCCCCCTAGCGGGGGGGAGGGATGAGCAGTTCTTC
once	TRBV5-8	.	TRBJ2-6	CASSWSWISGANVLTF	TGTGCCAGCAGCTGGTCTTGGATTTCAGGGGCCAACGTCCTGACTTTC
.	TRBV7-9	.	TRBJ2-1	CASSLARALGRNEQFF	TGTGCCAGCAGCTTAGCGCGAGCCCTAGGAAGGAATGAGCAGTTCTTC
.	TRBV6-1	.	TRBJ1-4	CASSLWDKNEKLFF	TGTGCCAGCAGTCTCTGGGACAAGAATGAAAAACTGTTTTTT
.	TRBV7-3	.	TRBJ1-1	CASSLSGVPEAFF	TGTGCCAGCAGCTTATCCGGGGTCCCTGAAGCTTTCTTT
.	TRBV7-9	TRBD1	TRBJ1-2	CASSLQGAIGYTF	TGTGCCAGCAGCCTGCAGGGGGCGATTGGCTACACCTTC
.	TRBV29-1	.	TRBJ2-7	CSVLGERSSEQYF	TGCAGCGTTTTGGGGGAGAGGTCGAGCGAGCAGTACTTC